This T cell receptor (beta chain) is from a study of T cell repertoires in cytomegalovirus infection. In the study overall: Recently described HLA-C-restricted plus well-studied HLA-B-restricted CMV epitopes were used. It can be stated that public TCR beta signatures indicated CMV infection as well as a matching HLA type. Study-wide results and limits: CMV carriers with the relevant HLA were identified by cumulative public TCR beta family frequency. What dominated the ex vivo response were HLA-C-restricted CMV-specific TCR beta clonotypes.

The CDR3 sequence is 18 residues long. In germline, CDR1 is LNHDA, CDR2 SQIVND (reference sequence). V gave up 0 bases and J gave up 5 bases, with 19 bases separating them. Details on this clonotype: The target antigen is unknown.

A single record per CDR3 protein comes from TCRdb applying MiXCR to the reads. The table lists about 69,000 distinct CDR3 sequences, about 26% of them singletons. The sequencing used CD8+ T cells from cultured PBMCs, collected from culture after CMV antigen stimulation. The rearrangement joins TRBV19 to TRBJ2-2, with D tentatively TRBD2 (6 bases). The clonotype was recovered from a human donor in good health (CMV status not recorded). Some clones in this sample may be carry-over from other donors' samples. This chain's CDR3 is CASSIDLADYLGTGELFF. For the CDR3, the DNA is TGTGCCAGTAGTATAGATTTAGCGGACTACCTGGGTACCGGGGAGCTGTTTTTT.